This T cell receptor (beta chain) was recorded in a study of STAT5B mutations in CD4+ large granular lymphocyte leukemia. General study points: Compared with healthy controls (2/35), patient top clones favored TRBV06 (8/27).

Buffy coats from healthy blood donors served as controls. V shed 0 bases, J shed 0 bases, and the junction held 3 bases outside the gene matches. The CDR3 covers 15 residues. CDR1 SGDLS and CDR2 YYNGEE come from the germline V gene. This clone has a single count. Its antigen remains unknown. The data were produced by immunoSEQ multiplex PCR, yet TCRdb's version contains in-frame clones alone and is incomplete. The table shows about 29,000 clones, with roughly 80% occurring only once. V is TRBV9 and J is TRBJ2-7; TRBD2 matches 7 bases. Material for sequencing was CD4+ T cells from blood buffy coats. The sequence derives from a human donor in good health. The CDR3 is CASSVEAGSSYEQYF. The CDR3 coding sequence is TGTGCCAGCAGCGTAGAAGCGGGAAGCTCCTACGAGCAGTACTTC.